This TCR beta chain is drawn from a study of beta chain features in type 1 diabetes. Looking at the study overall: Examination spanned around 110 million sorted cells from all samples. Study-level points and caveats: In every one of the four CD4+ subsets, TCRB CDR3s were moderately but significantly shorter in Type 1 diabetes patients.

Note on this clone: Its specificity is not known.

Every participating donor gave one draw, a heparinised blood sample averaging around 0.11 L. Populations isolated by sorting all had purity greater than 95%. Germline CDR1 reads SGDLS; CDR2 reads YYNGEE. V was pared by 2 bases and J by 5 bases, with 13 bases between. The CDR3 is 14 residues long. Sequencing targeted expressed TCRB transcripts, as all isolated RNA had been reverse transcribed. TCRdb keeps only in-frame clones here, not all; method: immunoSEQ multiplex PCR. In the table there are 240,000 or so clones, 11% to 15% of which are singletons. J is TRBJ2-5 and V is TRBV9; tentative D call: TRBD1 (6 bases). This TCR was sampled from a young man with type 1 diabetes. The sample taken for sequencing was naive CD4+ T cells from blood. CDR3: CASSVGVQGETQYF. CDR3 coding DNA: TGTGCCAGCAGCGTTGGGGTCCAGGGGGAGACCCAGTACTTC.